This TCR beta chain came from a study of T cell responses to AZD1222 COVID-19 vaccine. TCRdb's table, derived via immunoSEQ multiplex PCR, lists solely in-frame clones and lacks some. The sample lists about 270,000 clones, around 93% occurring once. The V gene's germline CDR1 is SGHAT and CDR2 FQNNGV. This CDR3 is 14 amino acids long. V gave up 10 bases and J gave up 4 bases, with 19 bases separating them. With regard to this clone: The antigen is undetermined.

Study conclusions and caveats: Regions 160-218 and 743-854 dominated among vaccine-associated CD4 TCRs spanning spike. Just a handful of AZD1222 recipients were seropositive at baseline. Spike-specific TCR breadth rose after two AZD1222 doses, and depth rose as well. Epitopes outside B.1.351 and B.1.1.7 mutated regions reportedly drew nearly half of spike TCRs.

The material was peripheral blood, obtained 28 days after the second AZD1222 dose. The TCR comes from an adult who received the AZD1222 COVID-19 vaccine. V gene TRBV11-2 combines with J gene TRBJ1-1; no reliable D call. This chain's CDR3 is CATTNLWESTEAFF. For the CDR3, the DNA is TGTGCCACCACTAACCTTTGGGAAAGCACTGAAGCTTTCTTT.